The source of this T cell receptor beta chain is a study of shared clonotypes between healthy human individuals. Notes on the study in general: Larger richness was generally estimated for naive than memory subsets. Depth was large, yet rarefaction showed that sorted-subset sequencing was incomplete. Measured sharing among donors was expected to vary with sequencing depth.

V was clipped by 5 bases and J by 4 bases, with 11 bases between them. This CDR3 region has 13 residues. The germline gives CDR1 MNHEY, CDR2 SMNVEV (reference sequence). In the naive CD8 group, cells lacked CD45RO and were positively selected for CCR7, so terminally differentiated effector memory CD45RA+ cells were left out. This clone came up a few times. What it binds is unknown. At the DNA level, this CDR3 is encoded by other sequences in the same sample as well. Measured with immunoSEQ multiplex PCR; TCRdb has only the in-frame clones, and not every one. This sample carries around 2.1 million clones, just over 90% of them seen once, and the ten largest clones take about 1.5%.

The rearrangement joins TRBV27 to TRBJ1-2, with D maybe TRBD1 (6 bases). The sample comprised naive CD8+ T cells from PBMCs. The TCR sequence derives from a man aged 18 to 30 in good health. Some clones in this sample may be carry-over from other donors' samples. This CDR3 is CASSPGTPYGYTF. CDR3 DNA: TGTGCCAGCAGTCCCGGGACACCCTATGGCTACACCTTC.